The following is a TCR beta chain sequence with its context. CDR1 SQVTM and CDR2 ANQGSEA come from the germline V gene. J was trimmed by 5 bases and V by 6 bases; bases with no gene match: 10. The CDR3 is made up of 14 amino acids. It was with random hexamers that 0.5 to 1 ug RNA was reverse transcribed. TCRdb reprocessed the immunoSEQ multiplex PCR reads with MiXCR, giving one entry per CDR3 protein. The sample carries tens of thousands of distinct CDR3 sequences, about 95% recorded once. The data derive from a study of CD8 T cells in Susac syndrome. This chain links TRBV29-1 with TRBJ2-5; the match to TRBD2 covers 9 bases. Source material: CD8+ T cells from PBMCs. The receptor's source is a human donor with Susac syndrome. CDR3 region: CSVHIAGAGETQYF. CDR3 coding DNA: TGCAGCGTCCACATAGCGGGAGCCGGGGAGACCCAGTACTTC.